This is a list of T cell receptor beta chains from one sample in a study of blood T cell repertoires in COVID-19. Sequenced by immunoSEQ multiplex PCR; TCRdb stores in-frame clones only, minus some. The table has some 180,000 clones, 75% to 90% seen once. Sequencing was done on a sample of peripheral blood. The receptors stem from a man in his 60s with acute or convalescent COVID-19. Each CDR3 is given with its conserved first and last residue. A D gene is named only where the DNA matches it firmly. Expanded clones get a size class; other rows say once, few or many, or leave the size out.

V: TRBV25-1; size: NA; D: NA; J: TRBJ2-7; length: 12; DNA: TGTGCCAGCAGCAGGCGGGGCTACGAGCAGTACTTC; CDR3: CASSRRGYEQYF
V: TRBV27; size: medium-sized; D: NA; J: TRBJ2-3; length: 15; DNA: TGTGCCAGCAGTTCCCGGGACGGAGGGTCAGATACGCAGTATTTT; CDR3: CASSSRDGGSDTQYF
V: TRBV11-3; size: NA; D: NA; J: TRBJ1-1; length: 15; DNA: TGTGCCAGCAGCTTAGCCTCCGGGGTCAACACTGAAGCTTTCTTT; CDR3: CASSLASGVNTEAFF
V: TRBV4-2; size: few; D: TRBD1; J: TRBJ2-7; length: 14; DNA: TGTGCCAGCAGCCAAACCGGGACAGGGTACGAGCAGTACTTC; CDR3: CASSQTGTGYEQYF
V: TRBV30; size: NA; D: NA; J: TRBJ2-3; length: 12; DNA: TGTGCCTGGAGTGCAGGGAAAGATACGCAGTATTTT; CDR3: CAWSAGKDTQYF
V: TRBV5-5; size: NA; D: NA; J: TRBJ1-2; length: 13; DNA: TGTGCCAGCAGCTCCACAGGCTTCTATGGCTACACCTTC; CDR3: CASSSTGFYGYTF
V: TRBV28; size: NA; D: TRBD2; J: TRBJ2-7; length: 15; DNA: TGTGCCAGCAGTTTGATGGGGGGGGAATCCTACGAGCAGTACTTC; CDR3: CASSLMGGESYEQYF
V: TRBV6-6; size: NA; D: TRBD1; J: TRBJ2-4; length: 14; DNA: TGTGCCAGCAGCCCCTGGACAGGGATCGGCATTCAGTACTTC; CDR3: CASSPWTGIGIQYF
V: TRBV18; size: NA; D: TRBD1; J: TRBJ1-2; length: 13; DNA: TGTGCCAGCTCTCACGGGACAGACTATGGCTACACCTTC; CDR3: CASSHGTDYGYTF
V: TRBV7-2; size: NA; D: TRBD2; J: TRBJ2-7; length: 16; DNA: TGTGCCAGCAGCTTAGGACTAGCGGGGGGCGGATACGAGCAGTACTTC; CDR3: CASSLGLAGGGYEQYF
V: TRBV28; size: NA; D: TRBD1; J: TRBJ1-1; length: 12; DNA: TGTGCCAGCAGTAAGGACAGGGCTAAAGCTTTCTTT; CDR3: CASSKDRAKAFF
V: TRBV5-4; size: once; D: TRBD2; J: TRBJ2-5; length: 16; DNA: TGTGCCAGCAGCTTTCCTAGCGGGGGGGAGGCAGAGACCCAGTACTTC; CDR3: CASSFPSGGEAETQYF
V: TRBV12-5; size: NA; D: NA; J: TRBJ1-6; length: 18; DNA: TGTGCTAGTGGTTTGGTATATCGGGTCGCGGGGTATAATTCACCCCTCCACTTT; CDR3: CASGLVYRVAGYNSPLHF
V: TRBV27; size: NA; D: NA; J: TRBJ2-1; length: 16; DNA: TGTGCCAGCAGTTCCTTCTCGGACTCCCCGGGGAGAGAGCAGTTCTTC; CDR3: CASSSFSDSPGREQFF
V: TRBV19; size: NA; D: NA; J: TRBJ1-2; length: 13; DNA: TGTGCCAGTGTTTCCGGACATAACTATGGCTACACCTTC; CDR3: CASVSGHNYGYTF
V: TRBV9; size: once; D: TRBD1; J: TRBJ2-7; length: 15; DNA: TGTGCCAGCAGCGTAGGAGGGACAGGGATGGGCGAGCAGTACTTC; CDR3: CASSVGGTGMGEQYF
V: TRBV7-9; size: once; D: NA; J: TRBJ1-3; length: 16; DNA: TGTGCCAGCAGTCGCAACCTAGACAGTAGGGGAAACACCATATATTTT; CDR3: CASSRNLDSRGNTIYF
V: TRBV5-4; size: NA; D: NA; J: TRBJ2-3; length: 17; DNA: TGTGCCAGCAGCTGGGGACCTCGGGCAGGGGCCACAGATACGCAGTATTTT; CDR3: CASSWGPRAGATDTQYF
V: TRBV10-3; size: NA; D: NA; J: TRBJ2-7; length: 11; DNA: TGTGCCATCGGGACTTACTACGAGCAGTACTTC; CDR3: CAIGTYYEQYF
V: TRBV9; size: NA; D: TRBD2; J: TRBJ2-1; length: 17; DNA: TGTGCCAGCAGCGTAGATCTAGCGGGAGAGGGAAGAGATGAGCAGTTCTTC; CDR3: CASSVDLAGEGRDEQFF
V: TRBV7-2; size: NA; D: NA; J: TRBJ1-3; length: 15; DNA: TGTGCCAGCAGCTTCCAGGAACAGGCTGGAAACACCATATATTTT; CDR3: CASSFQEQAGNTIYF
V: TRBV19; size: NA; D: NA; J: TRBJ2-6; length: 13; DNA: TGTGCCAGTACAGTCTCTGGGGCCAACGTCCTGACTTTC; CDR3: CASTVSGANVLTF
V: TRBV3-1/TRBV3-2; size: NA; D: NA; J: TRBJ1-2; length: 15; DNA: TGTGCCAGCAGCCAAGGGGGCAGTTCTAACTATGGCTACACCTTC; CDR3: CASSQGGSSNYGYTF
V: TRBV27; size: NA; D: NA; J: TRBJ2-7; length: 14; DNA: TGTGCCAGCAGTTTAAAGGCGAGGACCTACGAGCAGTACTTC; CDR3: CASSLKARTYEQYF
V: TRBV21-1; size: NA; D: NA; J: TRBJ2-1; length: 15; DNA: TGTGCCAGCCCGAGAAGCGGGTTCCCCTACAATGAGCAGTTCTTC; CDR3: CASPRSGFPYNEQFF
V: TRBV4-1; size: NA; D: NA; J: TRBJ2-7; length: 13; DNA: TGCGCCAGCAGCCTACTACTAAACTACGAGCAGTACTTC; CDR3: CASSLLLNYEQYF
V: TRBV4-3; size: NA; D: NA; J: TRBJ1-6; length: 17; DNA: TGCGCCAGCAGCCAAGATCCCGGAACAGAGCTTAATTCACCCCTCCACTTT; CDR3: CASSQDPGTELNSPLHF
V: TRBV29-1; size: NA; D: NA; J: TRBJ1-1; length: 12; DNA: TGCAGCGTGGGGGGGATGAACACTGAAGCTTTCTTT; CDR3: CSVGGMNTEAFF
V: TRBV5-1; size: NA; D: TRBD2; J: TRBJ2-1; length: 15; DNA: TGCGCCAGCAGCTTTCGCTCGGGAGGGGACAATGAGCAGTTCTTC; CDR3: CASSFRSGGDNEQFF
V: TRBV5-6; size: NA; D: NA; J: TRBJ2-2; length: 14; DNA: TGTGCCAGCAGCTCGGCGCGGGGGCTCGGGGAGCTGTTTTTT; CDR3: CASSSARGLGELFF
V: TRBV6-2/TRBV6-3; size: NA; D: NA; J: TRBJ2-7; length: 13; DNA: TGTGCCAGCAGTGCAAACAGGGGGGGCGAGCAGTACTTC; CDR3: CASSANRGGEQYF